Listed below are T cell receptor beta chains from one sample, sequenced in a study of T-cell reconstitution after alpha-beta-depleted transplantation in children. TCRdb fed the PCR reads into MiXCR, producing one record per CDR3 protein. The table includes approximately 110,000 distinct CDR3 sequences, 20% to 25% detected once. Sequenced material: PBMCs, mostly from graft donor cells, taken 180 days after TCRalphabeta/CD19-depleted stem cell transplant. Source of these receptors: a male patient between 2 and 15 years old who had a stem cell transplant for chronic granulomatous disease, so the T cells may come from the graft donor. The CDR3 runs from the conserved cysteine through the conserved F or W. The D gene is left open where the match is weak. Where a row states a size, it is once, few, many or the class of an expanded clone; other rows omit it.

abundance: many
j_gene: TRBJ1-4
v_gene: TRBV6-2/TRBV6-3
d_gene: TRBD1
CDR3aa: CASRLQGATNEKLFF
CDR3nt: TGTGCCAGCAGACTACAGGGGGCAACTAATGAAAAACTGTTTTTT

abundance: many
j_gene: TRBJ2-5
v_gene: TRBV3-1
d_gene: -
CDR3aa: CASRSTGTQYF
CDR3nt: TGTGCCAGCAGGTCCACGGGGACCCAGTACTTC

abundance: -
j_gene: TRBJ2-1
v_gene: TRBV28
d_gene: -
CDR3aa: CASSLSSPRDEQFF
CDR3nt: TGTGCCAGCAGTTTGTCGTCCCCTAGGGATGAGCAGTTCTTC

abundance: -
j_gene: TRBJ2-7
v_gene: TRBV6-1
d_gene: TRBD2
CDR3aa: CASSVVKVERGGSYEQYF
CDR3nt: TGTGCCAGCAGTGTAGTGAAGGTTGAGCGGGGTGGCTCCTACGAGCAGTACTTC

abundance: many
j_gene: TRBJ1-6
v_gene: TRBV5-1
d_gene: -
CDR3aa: CASSLKENSPLHF
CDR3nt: TGCGCCAGCAGCTTGAAAGAGAATTCACCCCTCCACTTT

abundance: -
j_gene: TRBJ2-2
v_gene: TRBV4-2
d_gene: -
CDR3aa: CASSQALHWAGVNTGELFF
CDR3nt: TGTGCCAGCAGCCAAGCCCTCCATTGGGCAGGGGTGAACACCGGGGAGCTGTTTTTT

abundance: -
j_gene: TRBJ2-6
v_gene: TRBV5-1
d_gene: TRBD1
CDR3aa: CASSHLGQGSSGANVLTF
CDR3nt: TGCGCCAGCAGCCACCTTGGACAGGGAAGCTCTGGGGCCAACGTCCTGACTTTC

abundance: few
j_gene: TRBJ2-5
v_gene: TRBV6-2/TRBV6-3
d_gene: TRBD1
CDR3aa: CASSPSLGGQGKRDF
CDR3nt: TGTGCCAGCAGTCCCAGCCTGGGGGGACAGGGCAAAAGAGACTTC

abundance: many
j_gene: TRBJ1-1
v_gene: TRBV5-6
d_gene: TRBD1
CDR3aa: CASLRGQGDTEAFF
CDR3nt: TGTGCCAGCTTACGGGGACAGGGGGACACTGAAGCTTTCTTT

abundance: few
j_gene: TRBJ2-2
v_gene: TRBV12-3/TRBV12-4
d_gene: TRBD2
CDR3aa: CASSFSPSGNTGELFF
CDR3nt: TGTGCCAGCAGTTTCAGTCCTAGCGGTAACACCGGGGAGCTGTTTTTT

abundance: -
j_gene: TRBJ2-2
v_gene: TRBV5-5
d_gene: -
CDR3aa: CASTSVPRAENTGELFF
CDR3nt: TGTGCCAGCACCTCAGTACCCAGGGCGGAAAACACCGGGGAGCTGTTTTTT

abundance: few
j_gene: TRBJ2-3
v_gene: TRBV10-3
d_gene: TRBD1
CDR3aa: CAIRGTGQDTQYF
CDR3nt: TGTGCCATCAGGGGGACAGGGCAAGATACGCAGTATTTT

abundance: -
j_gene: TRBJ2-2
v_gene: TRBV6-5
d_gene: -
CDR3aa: CASSYGTGELFF
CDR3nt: TGTGCCAGCAGTTACGGGACCGGGGAGCTGTTTTTT

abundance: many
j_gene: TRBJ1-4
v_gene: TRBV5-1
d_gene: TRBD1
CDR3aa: CASSLKQGVTNEKLFF
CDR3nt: TGCGCCAGCAGCTTGAAGCAGGGGGTGACTAATGAAAAACTGTTTTTT

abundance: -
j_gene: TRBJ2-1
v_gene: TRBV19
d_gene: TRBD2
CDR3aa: CASNQIAGGIEQFF
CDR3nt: TGTGCCAGTAACCAAATAGCGGGAGGTATTGAGCAGTTCTTC

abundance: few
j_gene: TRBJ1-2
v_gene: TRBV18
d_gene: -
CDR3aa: CASSPRESVNYGYTF
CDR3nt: TGTGCCAGCTCACCACGTGAGTCCGTTAACTATGGCTACACCTTC

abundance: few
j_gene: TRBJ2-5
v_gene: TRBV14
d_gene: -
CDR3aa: CASSPWGDLETQYF
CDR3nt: TGTGCCAGCAGCCCGTGGGGAGACTTGGAGACCCAGTACTTC